Detailed here is one T cell receptor (beta chain). This clonotype was counted at least ten times. What antigen it recognizes has not been identified. No base-level quality is on record; no much larger clone is a single base apart. The library was prepared using 5' RACE. The instrument given in TCRdb is Illumina HiSeq 2000. A universal primer binding site was introduced by template switching, and a unique molecular identifier was present in the final cDNA, enabling accurate counting of TCR cDNA molecules. First-strand cDNA for TCR alpha and beta chains was synthesized from specific primers in the conserved constant-segment region. To control for contamination, every cDNA library was double barcoded, receiving both a SMART-Mk sample barcode and Illumina barcodes. TruSeq adapter sequences, together with Illumina sample barcodes, were added in two successive PCR steps. TCR alpha and beta cDNA libraries were sequenced on the Illumina HiSeq platform with custom primers. Under the source paper's analysis protocol: Unique molecular identifiers were extracted from raw reads with MiGEC, and CDR3 positions were determined with MiXCR. Recombination models were inferred per individual with the repgenHMM and IGoR tools using an EM algorithm. The tcR package in R was used for shared clonotype analysis, with sharing normalized by the product of cloneset sizes. Out-of-frame nonproductive sequences were analyzed to study raw recombination free of thymic and clonal selection effects. TCRdb reworked the public reads: Q25 trimming with fastp, MiXCR clone assembly, productive beta chains retained. A single entry per CDR3 protein holds the most common genes and DNA from its merged rows. These V and J calls rely on TCRdb rather than the paper's analysis. In all, the sample holds fewer than 800,000 distinct CDR3 sequences, and around 7.4% of those were seen once. Jointly, the top ten make up around 1.6% of the sample.

Only healthy Caucasian donors were included. The twin cohort consisted of three pairs of female monozygotic twins, all aged roughly 18 to 29 years. The RNA used for TCR libraries was isolated from peripheral blood mononuclear cells. These data are taken from a study of identical twins listed by TCRdb under 2016. About the investigation overall: To test whether fetal clonotypes persist, the study used deep sequencing on TCR alpha and beta repertoires from monozygotic twins, unrelated adults of various ages, and cord blood. To rule out contamination, the twin experiments were replicated at different times with different library preparation protocols.

What the authors observed across the whole study: In beta out-of-frame sequences, excess twin sharing was weaker, because having fewer shared sequences lowered the signal-to-noise ratio. Invariant T cells such as MAIT and iNKT could partly confound zero-insertion analyses, although diverse VJ usage argued against such confounding for most clonotypes. Fewer insertions were carried by abundant cord blood beta clonotypes; a weaker similar trend was observed in young adult naive repertoires, while no such trend was observed in memory repertoires. Compared with coincidental sharing between unrelated individuals, an excess of low generation-probability sequences was observed among out-of-frame TCR alpha sequences shared between twins. Because the same donors could not be followed over many years, the conclusions relied on cross-sectional statistical analysis. Out-of-frame TCR alpha sharing in monozygotic twins was systematically underestimated by recombination models, whereas sharing between unrelated individuals was in agreement with the recombination models.

The CDR3, from cysteine to phenylalanine, totals 14 residues. The only DNA kept is the CDR3, 42 bases in frame from the first base. The germline ends are 12 bases apart after V is trimmed by 3 bases and J by 9 bases. CDR1 and CDR2, looked up from the germline V gene, are SGHAT and FQNNGV. The sample was also reused in another study, on yellow fever vaccine responses in identical twins. The second study's authors report: According to the authors, the vaccine-induced T cell response in identical twins seemed to be partly convergent and partly specific to each individual. Focusing on identical twins, the study followed the T cell clones that responded to the vaccine, and did so with precision.

The origin of this receptor is a woman between 18 and 29 years old in good health. This sequence uses TRBV11-2 and TRBJ1-6; TRBD1 could be the D gene, as 5 bases match. Material for sequencing was PBMCs. The bases are TGTGCCAGCAGCTTGGGGGGGTCGATTTCACCCCTCCACTTT. Its product reads: CASSLGGSISPLHF.